This T cell receptor beta chain appears in the sequencing data of a study of monozygotic twins with inflammatory bowel disease. There are 13 residues in the CDR3. Germline-derived CDR1 and CDR2 are SGDLS and YYNGEE. Worth noting for this clonotype: Antigen: not known.

Using eight separate reactions per sample, the authors generated cDNA. The study subjected TCRalpha and TCRbeta cDNA to two nested PCRs of approximately 16 and 10 cycles. Each CDR3 protein gets one entry in TCRdb, which reprocessed the 5' RACE reads and gives no DNA. This repertoire comprises 440,000 or so distinct CDR3 sequences; its ten largest clones make up 2.4%. Regarding the study as a whole: Twin concordance left repertoire similarity unchanged, with limited power a possible explanation for this lack of difference.

The genes are TRBV9 and TRBJ2-7; TCRdb reports TRBD1, a call that lacks DNA to check it against. The sequence derives from a human donor with ulcerative colitis or Crohn's disease, or a healthy co-twin of an affected twin (not recorded which). Material for sequencing was blood. CDR3 residues: CASSGAGPNEQYF.